The rows below give T cell receptor beta chains drawn from one sample of a study of cytomegalovirus exposure and HLA in healthy donors. The assay was immunoSEQ multiplex PCR, and TCRdb's table has in-frame clones only and misses some. Seen here are 130,000 or so clones, about 90% observed once, and the top ten hold 6.2%. The sample taken for sequencing was PBMCs. These receptors originate from a woman aged 25-40 years in good health and CMV-seropositive. Both conserved end residues are part of each CDR3. The D gene is left open where the match is weak. The size of a clone is reported for some rows only, either as once, few or many, or as a class for expanded clones.

D: TRBD2
V: TRBV28
J: TRBJ2-7
size: NA
DNA: TGTGCCAGCCTTAGCGGGAGCTCCTACGAGCAGTACTTC
CDR3: CASLSGSSYEQYF

D: TRBD1
V: TRBV27
J: TRBJ2-5
size: NA
DNA: TGTGCCAGCAGTTTCCTTGGACAGGGGGGAGAGACCCAGTACTTC
CDR3: CASSFLGQGGETQYF

D: TRBD1
V: TRBV2
J: TRBJ1-2
size: once
DNA: TGTGCCAGCAGCAGTGAAGGGGGCGCAGCCTATGGCTACACCTTC
CDR3: CASSSEGGAAYGYTF

D: TRBD1
V: TRBV28
J: TRBJ1-1
size: NA
DNA: TGTGCCAGCAGTTTATTCAGGGGGCGCATGAACACTGAAGCTTTCTTT
CDR3: CASSLFRGRMNTEAFF

D: NA
V: TRBV10-2
J: TRBJ2-7
size: NA
DNA: TGCGCCAGCATCGGACTGGGGAAAACTTACGAGCAGTACTTC
CDR3: CASIGLGKTYEQYF

D: NA
V: TRBV27
J: TRBJ2-7
size: NA
DNA: TGTGCCAGCAGGGACACCCTTTATACCTACGAGCAGTACTTC
CDR3: CASRDTLYTYEQYF

D: TRBD2
V: TRBV27
J: TRBJ2-3
size: NA
DNA: TGTGCCAGCAGTTCGGGACTAGCGGGCCCCACAGATACGCAGTATTTT
CDR3: CASSSGLAGPTDTQYF

D: NA
V: TRBV6-6
J: TRBJ2-3
size: NA
DNA: TGTGCCAGCAGTTACTCGAGGGGGTCCACAGATACGCAGTATTTT
CDR3: CASSYSRGSTDTQYF

D: NA
V: TRBV28
J: TRBJ2-7
size: once
DNA: TGTGCCAGCCACGTACGGCAGGGCAGCAACGAGCAGTACTTC
CDR3: CASHVRQGSNEQYF

D: NA
V: TRBV27
J: TRBJ2-1
size: once
DNA: TGTGCCAGCAACGGCGGGGCTCTCAATGAGCAGTTCTTC
CDR3: CASNGGALNEQFF

D: TRBD1
V: TRBV2
J: TRBJ1-4
size: NA
DNA: TGTGCCAGCAGCGAAGGACAGGGGGCCAACAAACTGTTTTTT
CDR3: CASSEGQGANKLFF

D: TRBD2
V: TRBV7-9
J: TRBJ2-7
size: NA
DNA: TGTGCCAGCAGCTGGGTAGCGGGGGGTGCCGACGAGCAGTACTTC
CDR3: CASSWVAGGADEQYF

D: NA
V: TRBV2
J: TRBJ2-7
size: NA
DNA: TGTGCCAGCAGGCAGACAAACTCCTACGAGCAGTACTTC
CDR3: CASRQTNSYEQYF

D: TRBD2
V: TRBV7-9
J: TRBJ2-3
size: NA
DNA: TGTGCCAACGAACTAGCGGGAGGGGAAGATACGCAGTATTTT
CDR3: CANELAGGEDTQYF

D: TRBD1
V: TRBV6-5
J: TRBJ1-4
size: NA
DNA: TGTGCCAGCAGCCGAGGGACAGGTGAAAAACTGTTTTTT
CDR3: CASSRGTGEKLFF

D: NA
V: TRBV6-5
J: TRBJ2-7
size: once
DNA: TGTGCCAGCAGTTACTCGCCAGGATTCTACGAGCAGTACTTC
CDR3: CASSYSPGFYEQYF

D: TRBD2
V: TRBV15
J: TRBJ2-3
size: NA
DNA: TGTGCCACCAGCTCTCATGCGGGGGTACGAGGAGATACGCAGTATTTT
CDR3: CATSSHAGVRGDTQYF

D: NA
V: TRBV28
J: TRBJ1-5
size: NA
DNA: TGTGCCAGCATGGGGCAAGATCAGCCCCAGCATTTT
CDR3: CASMGQDQPQHF

D: NA
V: TRBV7-6
J: TRBJ2-3
size: NA
DNA: TGTGCCAGCAGCTGGAAAGGGGCTAGCACAGATACGCAGTATTTT
CDR3: CASSWKGASTDTQYF

D: TRBD1
V: TRBV6-5
J: TRBJ2-7
size: once
DNA: TGTGCCAGCAGCGAGGGGGCATGGACCTACGAGCAGTACTTC
CDR3: CASSEGAWTYEQYF

D: NA
V: TRBV12-1
J: TRBJ2-7
size: few
DNA: TGTGCCAGCAGCCCTAGGTACTTC
CDR3: CASSPRYF

D: TRBD2
V: TRBV27
J: TRBJ2-1
size: once
DNA: TGTGCCAGCAGTCTAACTTCCGGGACTAGCGGGAGTAGTGAGCAGTTCTTC
CDR3: CASSLTSGTSGSSEQFF

D: TRBD1
V: TRBV27
J: TRBJ2-1
size: NA
DNA: TGTGCCAGCAGTTTAGGTACCGGGACAGACTCCTACAATGAGCAGTTCTTC
CDR3: CASSLGTGTDSYNEQFF

D: TRBD1
V: TRBV6-4
J: TRBJ1-2
size: once
DNA: TGTGCCAGCAGTGATTGGACAGGCTACTATGGCTACACCTTC
CDR3: CASSDWTGYYGYTF